Detailed here is one T cell receptor (beta chain). Its antigen is currently unknown. Germline CDR1 is LGHDT and CDR2 is YNNKEL (reference sequence). The CDR3 spans 14 residues. V shed 7 bases, J shed 0 bases, and the junction held 5 bases outside the gene matches. The record originates from a study of T cell responses to AZD1222 COVID-19 vaccine. Study-wide points: The breadth and depth of Spike-specific TCRs increased once two AZD1222 doses had been given.

Only in-frame clones appear in the TCRdb table, and some are missing; sequencing was by immunoSEQ multiplex PCR. There are more than 100,000 clones in the sample; 85% occur only once, and around 8% lies in the top ten. This sequence originates from an adult who received the MenACWY meningococcal vaccine as a control. The specimen comprised peripheral blood, sampled 28 days after the second dose of the MenACWY control vaccine. The genes are TRBV3-1 (or the pseudogene TRBV3-2) and TRBJ2-5; 7 bases agree with TRBD1. CDR3 nucleotide sequence: TGTGCCAGCAAGGGACAGATCTACCAAGAGACCCAGTACTTC. The encoded protein is CASKGQIYQETQYF.